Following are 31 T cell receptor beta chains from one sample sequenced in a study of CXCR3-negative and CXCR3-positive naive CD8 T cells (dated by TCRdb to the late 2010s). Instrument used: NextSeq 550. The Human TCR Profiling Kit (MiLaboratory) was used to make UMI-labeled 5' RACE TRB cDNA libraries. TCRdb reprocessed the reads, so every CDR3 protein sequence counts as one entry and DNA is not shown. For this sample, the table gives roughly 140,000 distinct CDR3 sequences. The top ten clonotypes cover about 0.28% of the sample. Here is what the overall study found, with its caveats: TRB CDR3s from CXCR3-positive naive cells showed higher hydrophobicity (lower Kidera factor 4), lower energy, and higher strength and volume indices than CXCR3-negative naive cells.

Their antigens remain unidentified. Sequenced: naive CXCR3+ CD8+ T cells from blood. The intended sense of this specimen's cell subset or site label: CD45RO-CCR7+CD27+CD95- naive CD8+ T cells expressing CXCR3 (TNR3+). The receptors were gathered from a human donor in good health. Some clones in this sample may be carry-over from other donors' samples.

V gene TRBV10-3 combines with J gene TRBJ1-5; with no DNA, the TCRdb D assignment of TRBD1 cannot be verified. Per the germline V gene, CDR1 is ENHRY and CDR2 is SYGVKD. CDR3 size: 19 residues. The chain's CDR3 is CAISELPTDRGRSNQPQHF.

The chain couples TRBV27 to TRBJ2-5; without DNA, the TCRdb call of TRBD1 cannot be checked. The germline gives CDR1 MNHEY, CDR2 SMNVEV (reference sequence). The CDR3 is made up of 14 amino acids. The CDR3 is CATTSQGTQETQYF.

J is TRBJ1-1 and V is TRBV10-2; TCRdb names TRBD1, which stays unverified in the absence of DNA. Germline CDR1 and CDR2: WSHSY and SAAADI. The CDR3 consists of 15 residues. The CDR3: CASSFTGTGGSEAFF.

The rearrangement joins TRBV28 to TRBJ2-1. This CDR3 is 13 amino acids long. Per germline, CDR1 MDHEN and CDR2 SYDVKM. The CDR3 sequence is CASSVYSENEQFF.

The chain's CDR3 is CASSQVGRGVGEAFF. The chain is built from TRBV14 and TRBJ1-1; the TCRdb call, TRBD1, lacks DNA for checking. The germline V gene encodes CDR1 SGHDN and CDR2 FVKESK. The CDR3 contains 15 residues.

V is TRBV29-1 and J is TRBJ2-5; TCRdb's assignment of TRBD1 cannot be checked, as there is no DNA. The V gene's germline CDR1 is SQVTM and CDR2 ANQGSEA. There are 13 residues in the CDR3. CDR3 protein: CSGRQGLAETQYF.

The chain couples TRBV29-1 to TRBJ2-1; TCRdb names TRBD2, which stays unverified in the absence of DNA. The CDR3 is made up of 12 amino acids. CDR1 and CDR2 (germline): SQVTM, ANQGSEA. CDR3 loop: CSVRLARNEQFF.

CDR3 protein: CASSLVAGQGAGDEQFF. The chain is built from TRBV5-6 and TRBJ2-1; TCRdb calls TRBD1, which cannot be checked without DNA. CDR3 length equals 17 residues. CDR1 and CDR2 from the germline V gene are SGHDT and YYEEEE.

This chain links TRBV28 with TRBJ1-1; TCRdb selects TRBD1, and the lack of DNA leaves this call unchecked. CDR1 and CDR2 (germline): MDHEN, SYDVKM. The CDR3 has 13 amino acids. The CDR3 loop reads CASSWSDSLEAFF. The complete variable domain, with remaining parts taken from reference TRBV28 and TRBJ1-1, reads DVKVTQSSRYLVKRTGEKVFLECVQDMDHENMFWYRQDPGLGLRLIYFSYDVKMKEKGDIPEGYSVSREKKERFSLILESASTNQTSMYLCASSWSDSLEAFFGQGTRLTVV.

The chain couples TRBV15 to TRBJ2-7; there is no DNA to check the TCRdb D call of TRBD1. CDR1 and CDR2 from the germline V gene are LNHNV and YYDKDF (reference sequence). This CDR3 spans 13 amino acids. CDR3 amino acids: CATSLDRVDEQYF.

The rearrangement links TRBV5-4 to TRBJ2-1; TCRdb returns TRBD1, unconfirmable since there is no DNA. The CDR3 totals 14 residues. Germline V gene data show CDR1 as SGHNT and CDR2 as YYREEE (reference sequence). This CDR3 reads CASSLLGAYNEQFF.

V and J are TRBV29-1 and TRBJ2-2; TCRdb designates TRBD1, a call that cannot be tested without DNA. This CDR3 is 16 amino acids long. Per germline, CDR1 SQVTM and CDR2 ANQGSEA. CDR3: CSVEWAWGPGTGELFF.

The CDR3 here is CASSFMPGSNEKLFF. This rearrangement joins TRBV28 to TRBJ1-4. This CDR3 has 15 amino acids. Per the germline V gene, CDR1 is MDHEN and CDR2 is SYDVKM.

CDR3 in amino acids: CSARDPSTDTQYF. The rearrangement joins TRBV20-1 to TRBJ2-3. Germline V gene data show CDR1 as DFQATT and CDR2 as SNEGSKA (reference sequence). This CDR3 has 13 residues.

CDR3 protein: CASSPGTGYSNQPQHF. The gene calls are TRBV19 and TRBJ1-5; no DNA is available, so the TRBD1 call from TCRdb remains unchecked. Germline V gene data show CDR1 as LNHDA and CDR2 as SQIVND (reference sequence). The CDR3 totals 16 residues. Full variable domain (outside the CDR3, taken from reference TRBV19 and TRBJ1-5): DGGITQSPKYLFRKEGQNVTLSCEQNLNHDAMYWYRQDPGQGLRLIYYSQIVNDFQKGDIAEGYSVSREKKESFPLTVTSAQKNPTAFYLCASSPGTGYSNQPQHFGDGTRLSIL.

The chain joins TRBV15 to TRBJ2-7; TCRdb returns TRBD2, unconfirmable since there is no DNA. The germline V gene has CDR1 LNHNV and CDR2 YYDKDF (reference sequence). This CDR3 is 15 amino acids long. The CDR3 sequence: CATSTGTSGTYEQYF.

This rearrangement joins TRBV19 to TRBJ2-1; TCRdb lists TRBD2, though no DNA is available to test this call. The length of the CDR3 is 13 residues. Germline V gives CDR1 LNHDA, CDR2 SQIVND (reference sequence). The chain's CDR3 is CASRLAGAGEQFF. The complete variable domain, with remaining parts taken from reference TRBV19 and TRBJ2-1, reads DGGITQSPKYLFRKEGQNVTLSCEQNLNHDAMYWYRQDPGQGLRLIYYSQIVNDFQKGDIAEGYSVSREKKESFPLTVTSAQKNPTAFYLCASRLAGAGEQFFGPGTRLTVL.

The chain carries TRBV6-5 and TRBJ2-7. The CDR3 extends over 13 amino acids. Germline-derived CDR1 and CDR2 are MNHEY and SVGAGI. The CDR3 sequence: CASSTTAANEQYF.

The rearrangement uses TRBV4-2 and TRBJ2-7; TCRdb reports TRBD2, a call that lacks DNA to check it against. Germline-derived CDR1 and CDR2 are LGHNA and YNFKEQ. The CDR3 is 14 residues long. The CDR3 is CASSPGTSFYEQYF.

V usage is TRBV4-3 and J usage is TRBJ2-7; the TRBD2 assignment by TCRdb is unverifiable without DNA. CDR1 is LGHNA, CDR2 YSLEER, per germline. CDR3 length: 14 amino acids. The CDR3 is CASSQGEGKFEQYF.

This CDR3 reads CASIETGGGYEQYF. The V gene is TRBV28, the J gene TRBJ2-7; TCRdb's assignment of TRBD1 cannot be checked, as there is no DNA. Germline loops: CDR1 MDHEN, CDR2 SYDVKM. This CDR3 contains 14 residues.

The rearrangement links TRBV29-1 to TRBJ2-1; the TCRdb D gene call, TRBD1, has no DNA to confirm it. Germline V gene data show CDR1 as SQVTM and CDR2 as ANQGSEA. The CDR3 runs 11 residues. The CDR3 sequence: CSVVEGGVPFF.

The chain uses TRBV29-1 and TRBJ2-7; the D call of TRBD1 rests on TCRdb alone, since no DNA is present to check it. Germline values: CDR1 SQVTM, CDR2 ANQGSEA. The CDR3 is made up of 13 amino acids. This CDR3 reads CSVVGTGSNEQYF.

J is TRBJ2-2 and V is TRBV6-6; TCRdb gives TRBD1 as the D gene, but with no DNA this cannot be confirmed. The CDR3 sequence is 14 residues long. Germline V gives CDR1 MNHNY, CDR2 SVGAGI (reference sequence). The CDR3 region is CASTIQGATGELFF.

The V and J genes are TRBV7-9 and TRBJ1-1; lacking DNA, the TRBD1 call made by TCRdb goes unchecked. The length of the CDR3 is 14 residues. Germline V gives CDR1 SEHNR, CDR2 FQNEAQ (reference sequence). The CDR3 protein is CASSDNRAYTEAFF.

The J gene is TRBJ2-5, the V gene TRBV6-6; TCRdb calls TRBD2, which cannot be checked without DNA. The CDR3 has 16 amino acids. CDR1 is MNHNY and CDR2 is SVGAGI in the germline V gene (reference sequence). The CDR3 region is CASSPFGGRNQETQYF.

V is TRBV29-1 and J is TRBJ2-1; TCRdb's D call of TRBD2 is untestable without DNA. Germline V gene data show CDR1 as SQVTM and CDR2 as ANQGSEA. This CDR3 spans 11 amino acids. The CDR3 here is CSVSGSNEQFF.

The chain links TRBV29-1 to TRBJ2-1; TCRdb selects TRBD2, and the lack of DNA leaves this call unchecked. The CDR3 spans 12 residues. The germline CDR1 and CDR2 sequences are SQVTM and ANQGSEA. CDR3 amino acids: CSVESDLAWQFF.

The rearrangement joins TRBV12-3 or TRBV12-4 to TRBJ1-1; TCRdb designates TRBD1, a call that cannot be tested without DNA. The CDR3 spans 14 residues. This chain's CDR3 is CASRNRDPNTEAFF.

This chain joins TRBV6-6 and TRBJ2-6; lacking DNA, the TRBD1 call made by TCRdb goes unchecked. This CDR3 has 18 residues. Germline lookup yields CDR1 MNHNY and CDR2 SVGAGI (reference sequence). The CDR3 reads CASSPTRAQSSGANVLTF.

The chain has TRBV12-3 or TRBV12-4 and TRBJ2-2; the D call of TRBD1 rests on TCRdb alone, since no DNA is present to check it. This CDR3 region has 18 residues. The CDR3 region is CASSLNRDRGKDTGELFF.